The 22 T cell receptor beta chains below were found in one sample sequenced in a study of blood T cell repertoires in COVID-19. Measured with immunoSEQ multiplex PCR; TCRdb has only the in-frame clones, and not every one. The table lists 63,000 or so clones, roughly 86% of them singletons. The sequenced sample consisted of peripheral blood. Receptor source: a man aged 65 to 79 with active COVID-19.

This clone was detected a few times. The chain joins TRBV28 to TRBJ2-7, with a tentative D call TRBD2 (5 bases). The CDR3 has 14 amino acids. V lost 2 bases and J lost 7, with 15 bases in between. Germline V gene sequence: CDR1 MDHEN, CDR2 SYDVKM. The chain's CDR3 is CASSLRRGRWEQYF. CDR3 nucleotides: TGTGCCAGCAGTTTACGTCGCGGGCGCTGGGAGCAGTACTTC.

This chain connects TRBV5-4 to TRBJ1-4, with 11 bases aligning to TRBD1. The length of the CDR3 is 17 residues. The J segment lost 4 bases and the V segment lost 0 bases, leaving 5 bases of the junction unmatched. CDR1 SGHNT and CDR2 YYREEE come from the germline V gene (reference sequence). CDR3 amino acids: CASSLAGQGGINEKLFF. The CDR3 DNA reads TGTGCCAGCAGCTTGGCGGGACAGGGGGGGATTAATGAAAAACTGTTTTTT.

This clone was picked up one time. The chain joins TRBV18 to TRBJ1-1; D unclear. The CDR3 is 18 amino acids. Trimming cost V 2 bases and J 1 base, with 20 bases left between them. Germline CDR1 and CDR2: KGHSH and LQKENI. CDR3 loop: CASSPGPNGATTNTEAFF. CDR3 nucleotides: TGTGCCAGCTCACCAGGGCCCAACGGCGCAACCACGAACACTGAAGCTTTCTTT.

The rearrangement uses TRBV4-3 and TRBJ2-5; 8 positions match TRBD2. This CDR3 contains 15 residues. V shed 2 bases and J 5 bases; nucleotides not matched to a gene: 7. Germline CDR1 and CDR2: LGHNA and YSLEER. The CDR3 here is CASSQTSGSWETQYF. In DNA form, the CDR3 reads TGCGCCAGCAGCCAAACAAGCGGGAGTTGGGAGACCCAGTACTTC.

V and J are TRBV28 and TRBJ1-5; the D is unclear. CDR3 length equals 12 residues. Per the germline V gene, CDR1 is MDHEN and CDR2 is SYDVKM. Trimming stripped 8 bases from V and 0 bases from J, with 5 bases between. The CDR3 loop reads CASLDSNQPQHF. The DNA of the CDR3 is TGTGCCAGCTTAGATAGCAATCAGCCCCAGCATTTT.

This clone showed up just once. The rearrangement uses TRBV6-2 or TRBV6-3 and TRBJ1-2, with a possible D match to TRBD1 (5 bases). Germline V CDR1 and CDR2: MNHEY, SVGEGT. The germline V and J ends were trimmed by 0 bases and 6 bases, with 11 bases remaining between them. This CDR3 spans 14 amino acids. CDR3 sequence (DNA): TGTGCCAGCAGTTACTCGAGCCCAGGGCATGGCTACACCTTC. It is translated as CASSYSSPGHGYTF.

This sequence joins TRBV5-3 and TRBJ1-1, with 8 nucleotides matching TRBD1. TRBV5-3 belongs to the ORF category, with a function that is uncertain. V gave up 2 bases and J gave up 4 bases; unmatched junction bases: 10. This CDR3 has 16 amino acids. The CDR3 region has the DNA TGTGCCAGAAGCTTAAGGGGGCAGGGGGCGGTCACTGAAGCTTTCTTT. It encodes CARSLRGQGAVTEAFF.

The V gene is TRBV24-1, the J gene TRBJ2-3; no firm D call. The CDR3 is 14 amino acids. In germline, CDR1 is KGHDR, CDR2 SFDVKD. Trimming left V 6 bases short and J 6 bases short, with 15 bases between. CDR3 loop: CATSTASPMDTQYF. The CDR3 DNA reads as TGTGCCACCAGTACAGCCAGTCCCATGGATACGCAGTATTTT.

This clone was found once. This chain links TRBV24-1 with TRBJ2-1; 10 bases agree with TRBD2. V shed 0 bases, J shed 0 bases, and the junction held 7 bases outside the gene matches. The CDR3 length is 19 residues. CDR1 KGHDR and CDR2 SFDVKD come from the germline V gene. CDR3 loop: CATSDLGLAETSSYNEQFF. The CDR3 DNA follows: TGTGCCACCAGTGATTTGGGACTAGCGGAGACGAGCTCCTACAATGAGCAGTTCTTC.

A single count supports this clone. The chain links TRBV19 to TRBJ2-7; D is perhaps TRBD1 (6 bases). The CDR3 contains 13 residues. The V gene lost 4 bases and the J gene lost 4 bases, with 11 bases spanning the gap. The germline V gene has CDR1 LNHDA and CDR2 SQIVND (reference sequence). The CDR3 is CASSTLDRYEQYF. CDR3 bases: TGTGCCAGTAGTACCCTAGACAGGTACGAGCAGTACTTC.

This chain connects TRBV5-1 to TRBJ2-2, with TRBD1 matching 8 bases. Germline lookup yields CDR1 SGHRS and CDR2 YFSETQ. V shed 4 bases, J shed 4 bases, and the junction held 6 bases outside the gene matches. The CDR3 length is 15 residues. DNA of the CDR3: TGCGCCAGCAGCCCGGGGACAGGATTCACCGGGGAGCTGTTTTTT. It encodes CASSPGTGFTGELFF.

The genes are TRBV18 and TRBJ2-6; 11 bases are a match to TRBD1. V shed 3 bases, J shed 0 bases, and the junction held 4 bases outside the gene matches. Looked up from germline, CDR1 is KGHSH and CDR2 is LQKENI. The CDR3 has 18 amino acids. CDR3 sequence (DNA): TGTGCCAGCTCACCGGTGGGGACAGGGGGCTCTGGGGCCAACGTCCTGACTTTC. Amino acid sequence: CASSPVGTGGSGANVLTF. The variable domain in full, with the rest retrieved from reference TRBV18 and TRBJ2-6, is NAGVMQNPRHLVRRRGQEARLRCSPMKGHSHVYWYRQLPEEGLKFMVYLQKENIIDESGMPKERFSAEFPKEGPSILRIQQVVRGDSAAYFCASSPVGTGGSGANVLTFGAGSRLTVL.

V and J are TRBV5-8 and TRBJ2-1; TRBD2 aligns across 7 bases. Germline V gene lookup returns CDR1 SGHTS and CDR2 YDEGEE. The CDR3 contains 16 residues. Unmatched junction bases numbered 11, after V lost 6 bases and J lost 2 bases. As DNA, the CDR3 is TGTGCCAGCACCCCCATGGGGGGGTTCCCCTACAATGAGCAGTTCTTC. It is translated as CASTPMGGFPYNEQFF. The full variable domain, in which reference TRBV5-8 and TRBJ2-1 provide the parts outside the CDR3, is EAGVTQSPTHLIKTRGQQATLRCSPISGHTSVYWYQQALGLGLQFLLWYDEGEERNRGNFPPRFSGRQFPNYSSELNVNALELEDSALYLCASTPMGGFPYNEQFFGPGTRLTVL.

CDR3 nucleotides: TGTGCCAGTAGCAACACCGGGGGGGCCCACGAGCAGTACTTC. Protein sequence: CASSNTGGAHEQYF. The rearrangement links TRBV19 to TRBJ2-7; 8 bases align to TRBD2. Germline V gene data show CDR1 as LNHDA and CDR2 as SQIVND (reference sequence). With 6 bases clipped from V and 5 bases from J, the junction kept 9 bases outside the gene matches. The CDR3 is 14 amino acids.

This chain joins TRBV5-6 and TRBJ2-5; TRBD2 matches 7 bases. Germline assignment: CDR1 SGHDT and CDR2 YYEEEE. With 1 base clipped from V and 5 bases from J, the junction kept 8 bases outside the gene matches. The CDR3 extends over 15 amino acids. The CDR3 DNA is TGTGCCAGCAGCTTGAGGGGAGCGGGAAGGGAGACCCAGTACTTC. It encodes CASSLRGAGRETQYF.

This chain joins TRBV29-1 and TRBJ1-1; 7 bases agree with TRBD1. Germline CDR1 SQVTM, CDR2 ANQGSEA. V shed 8 bases and J 6 bases; nucleotides not matched to a gene: 9. The CDR3 covers 12 residues. CDR3 protein: CSLGDRASEAFF. The CDR3, as DNA: TGCAGCTTGGGGGACAGAGCCTCTGAAGCTTTCTTT.

This clone has a single count. V and J are TRBV27 and TRBJ2-3, with 15 positions matching TRBD2. V trimming: 2 bases; J trimming: 11 bases; junction bases outside the gene matches: 8. Per germline, CDR1 MNHEY and CDR2 SMNVEV (reference sequence). There are 16 residues in the CDR3. CDR3 in amino acids: CASSLGTMGLAGGQYF. The CDR3 DNA reads TGTGCCAGCAGTTTAGGGACGATGGGACTAGCGGGGGGGCAGTATTTT.

J is TRBJ2-3 and V is TRBV28, with TRBD2 as a possible D gene (7 bases). Trimming pared 4 bases from V and 6 bases from J, leaving 26 bases between. CDR3 size: 18 residues. CDR1 and CDR2 (germline): MDHEN, SYDVKM. The CDR3 region is CASSSALIGPEGGDTQYF. The CDR3 nucleotides are TGTGCCAGCAGTTCCGCACTAATCGGACCCGAGGGGGGGGATACGCAGTATTTT.

The chain carries TRBV27 and TRBJ1-2; a weak D match, TRBD1 (5 bases). CDR1 and CDR2 from the germline V gene are MNHEY and SMNVEV (reference sequence). CDR3 length: 14 residues. Trimming took 0 bases from V and 4 from J, leaving 9 bases between them. CDR3 sequence reads: CASSLSGPAYGYTF. In DNA form, the CDR3 reads TGTGCCAGCAGTTTATCGGGGCCGGCCTATGGCTACACCTTC.

The rearrangement links TRBV18 to TRBJ2-1, with TRBD2 matching 12 bases. J lost 7 bases, V lost 1 base, and 5 bases had no gene match. Germline loops: CDR1 KGHSH, CDR2 LQKENI. This CDR3 comprises 16 residues. CDR3 coding DNA: TGTGCCAGCTCACCACGAACCGGACTAGCGGGAAATGAGCAGTTCTTC. Protein product: CASSPRTGLAGNEQFF.

V gene TRBV7-8 combines with J gene TRBJ1-2; a weak D match, TRBD1 (5 bases). V lost 10 bases, J lost 5 bases, and 14 bases lay in between. Germline V gives CDR1 SGHVS, CDR2 FQNEAQ. The CDR3 extends over 12 amino acids. This chain's CDR3 is CATQAGGYGYTF. The DNA for the CDR3 is TGTGCCACCCAAGCGGGGGGGTATGGCTACACCTTC. The variable domain in full, with the rest retrieved from reference TRBV7-8 and TRBJ1-2, is GAGVSQSPRYKVAKRGQDVALRCDPISGHVSLFWYQQALGQGPEFLTYFQNEAQLDKSGLPSDRFFAERPEGSVSTLKIQRTQQEDSAVYLCATQAGGYGYTFGSGTRLTVV.

The CDR3 loop is CASSLVGYEQYF. The CDR3 bases are TGTGCCAGCAGCTTGGTCGGCTACGAGCAGTACTTC. V gene TRBV5-6 combines with J gene TRBJ2-7; no definite D call. The V end lost 0 bases, the J end lost 3 bases, and 4 bases lay between the germline ends. Looked up from germline, CDR1 is SGHDT and CDR2 is YYEEEE. The CDR3 is 12 amino acids.